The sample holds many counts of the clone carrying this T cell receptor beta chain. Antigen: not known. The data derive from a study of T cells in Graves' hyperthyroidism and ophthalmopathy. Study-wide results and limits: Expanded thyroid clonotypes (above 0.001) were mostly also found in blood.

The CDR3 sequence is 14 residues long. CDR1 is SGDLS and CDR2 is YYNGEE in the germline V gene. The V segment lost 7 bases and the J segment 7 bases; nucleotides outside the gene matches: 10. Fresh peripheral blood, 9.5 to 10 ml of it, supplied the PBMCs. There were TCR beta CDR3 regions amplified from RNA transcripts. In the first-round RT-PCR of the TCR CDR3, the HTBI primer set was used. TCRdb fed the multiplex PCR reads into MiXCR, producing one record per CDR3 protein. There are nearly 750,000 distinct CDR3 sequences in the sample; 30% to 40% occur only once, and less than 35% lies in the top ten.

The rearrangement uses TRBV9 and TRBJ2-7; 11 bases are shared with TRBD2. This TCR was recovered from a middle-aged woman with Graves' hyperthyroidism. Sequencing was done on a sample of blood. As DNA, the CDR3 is TGTGCCAGCGGGACTAGCGGCTCGGAGGGGGAGCAGTACTTC. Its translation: CASGTSGSEGEQYF.